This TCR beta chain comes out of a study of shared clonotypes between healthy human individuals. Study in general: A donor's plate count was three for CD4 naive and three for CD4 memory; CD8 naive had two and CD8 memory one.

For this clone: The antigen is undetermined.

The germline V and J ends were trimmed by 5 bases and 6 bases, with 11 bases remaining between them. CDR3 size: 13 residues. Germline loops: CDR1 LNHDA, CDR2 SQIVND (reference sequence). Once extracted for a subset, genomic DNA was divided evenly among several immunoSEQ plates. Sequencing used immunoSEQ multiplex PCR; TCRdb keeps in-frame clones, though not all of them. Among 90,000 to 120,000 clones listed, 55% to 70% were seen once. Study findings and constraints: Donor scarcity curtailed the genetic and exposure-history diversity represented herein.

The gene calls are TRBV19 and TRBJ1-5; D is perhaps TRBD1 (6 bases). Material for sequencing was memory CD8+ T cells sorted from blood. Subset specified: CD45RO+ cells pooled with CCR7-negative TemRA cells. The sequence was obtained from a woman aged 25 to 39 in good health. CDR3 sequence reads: CASSGTGAQPQHF. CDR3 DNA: TGTGCCAGTAGTGGGACGGGGGCTCAGCCCCAGCATTTT.